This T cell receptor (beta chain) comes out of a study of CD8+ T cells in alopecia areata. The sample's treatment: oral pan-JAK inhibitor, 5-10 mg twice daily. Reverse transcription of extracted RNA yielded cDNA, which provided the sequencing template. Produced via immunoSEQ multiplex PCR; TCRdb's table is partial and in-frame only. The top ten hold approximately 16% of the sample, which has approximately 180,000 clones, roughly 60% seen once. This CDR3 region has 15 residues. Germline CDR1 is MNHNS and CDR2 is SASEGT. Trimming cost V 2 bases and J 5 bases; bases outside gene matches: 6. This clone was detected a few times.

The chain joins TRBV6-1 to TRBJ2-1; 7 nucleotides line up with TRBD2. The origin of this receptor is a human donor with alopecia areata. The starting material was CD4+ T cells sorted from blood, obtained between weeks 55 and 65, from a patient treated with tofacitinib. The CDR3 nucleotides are TGTGCCAGCAGTGAACCGCTCGGGGGGAACAATGAGCAGTTCTTC. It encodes CASSEPLGGNNEQFF.